This T cell receptor beta chain was captured by sequencing in a study of cytomegalovirus exposure and HLA in healthy donors. General study findings and limits: There were around 160 TCR beta chains listed as cytomegalovirus-associated.

Only in-frame clones appear in the TCRdb table, and some are missing; sequencing was by immunoSEQ multiplex PCR. Of approximately 200,000 clones listed, about 91% are singletons. On this clone itself: Its specificity is unknown.

The CDR3 sequence is 15 residues long. Trimming removed 5 bases at V and 9 bases at J, with 20 bases between. The germline CDR1 and CDR2 sequences are SGHVS and FQNEAQ. The clonotype comes from a woman between 18 and 30 years old in good health and CMV-seronegative. Sequenced sample: PBMCs. The chain combines TRBV7-8 with TRBJ2-1; maybe TRBD2 (6 bases). The CDR3 sequence: CASSPEAGRLLEQFF. The CDR3 nucleotides read TGTGCCAGCAGCCCTGAAGCGGGCCGACTTCTTGAGCAGTTCTTC.